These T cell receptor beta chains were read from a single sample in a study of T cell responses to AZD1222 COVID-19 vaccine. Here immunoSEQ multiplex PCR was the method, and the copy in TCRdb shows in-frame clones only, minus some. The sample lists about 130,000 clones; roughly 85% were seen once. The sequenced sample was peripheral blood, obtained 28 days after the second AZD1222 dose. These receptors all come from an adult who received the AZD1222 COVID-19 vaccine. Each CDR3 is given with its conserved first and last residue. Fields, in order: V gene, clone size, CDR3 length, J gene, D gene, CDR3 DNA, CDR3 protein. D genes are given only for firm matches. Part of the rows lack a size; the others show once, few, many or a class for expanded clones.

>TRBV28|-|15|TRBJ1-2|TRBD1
TGTGCCAGCAGCGCCGGGACAGGGGCCCGCGGTGGCTACACCTTC
CASSAGTGARGGYTF
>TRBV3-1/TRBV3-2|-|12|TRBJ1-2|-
TGTGCCAGCAGCCGCGGACGGGATGGCTACACCTTC
CASSRGRDGYTF
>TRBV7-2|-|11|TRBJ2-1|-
TGTGCCAGCAGCCAACGGGTTGGGCAGTTCTTC
CASSQRVGQFF
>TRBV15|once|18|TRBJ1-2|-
TGTGCCACCAGCAGAGGGTTAGGGGACCTTAACTCTAACTATGGCTACACCTTC
CATSRGLGDLNSNYGYTF
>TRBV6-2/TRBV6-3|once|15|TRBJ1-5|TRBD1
TGTGCCAGCAGCTCCGGACAGGAGAGCAATCAGCCCCAGCATTTT
CASSSGQESNQPQHF
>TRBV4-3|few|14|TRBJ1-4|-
TGCGCCAGCAGCCAAGACAGGGTGGATGAAAAACTGTTTTTT
CASSQDRVDEKLFF
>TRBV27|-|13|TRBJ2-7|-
TGTGCCAGCAGTACGACAGGCCCCTACGAGCAGTACTTC
CASSTTGPYEQYF
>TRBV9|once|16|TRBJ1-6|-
TGTGCCAGCAGCGGCCAAGAGGCGCCAGGGGATTCACCCCTCCACTTT
CASSGQEAPGDSPLHF
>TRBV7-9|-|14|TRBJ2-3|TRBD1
TGTGCCAGCAGCCTGGACAGGGTTGAAGATACGCAGTATTTT
CASSLDRVEDTQYF
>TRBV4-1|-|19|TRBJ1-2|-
TGCGCCAGCAGCCAAGAAGCAGGCGCATACGGTCGGGGAAACTATGGCTACACCTTC
CASSQEAGAYGRGNYGYTF
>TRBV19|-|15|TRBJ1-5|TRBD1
TGTGCCAGTAGTATAGATCATGGACAGGGTCAGCCCCAGCATTTT
CASSIDHGQGQPQHF
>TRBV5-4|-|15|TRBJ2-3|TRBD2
TGTGCCAGCAGCTCGCCGGGACTAGCGCCAGATACGCAGTATTTT
CASSSPGLAPDTQYF